Each of the 28 T cell receptor beta chains below was sequenced from the same sample in a study of shared clonotypes between healthy human individuals. Naive CD8 cells comprised CD45RO-negative, CCR7-positively selected cells, excluding terminally differentiated effector memory CD45RA+ cells. Data came from immunoSEQ multiplex PCR; TCRdb stores just in-frame clones and leaves some out. The sample yields roughly 2,000,000 clones, roughly 93% seen once. Sample: naive CD8+ T cells from PBMCs. Receptors originate from a man younger than 35 in good health. Some clones in this sample may be carry-over from other donors' samples.

J is TRBJ2-1 and V is TRBV6-1, with D tentatively TRBD2 (6 bases). CDR1 is MNHNS and CDR2 is SASEGT in the germline V gene. The CDR3 has 17 amino acids. V lost 2 bases to trimming and J lost 8 bases, with 22 bases between them. For the CDR3, the DNA is TGTGCCAGCAGTGAAAAACGGGGGAGTAGCCGAGTCGATGAGCAGTTCTTC. It translates to CASSEKRGSSRVDEQFF.

This clone was recorded once. This chain connects TRBV7-8 to TRBJ2-7; 10 bases map to TRBD1. V lost 5 bases, J lost 5 bases, and 9 bases stayed unmatched. The germline V gene has CDR1 SGHVS and CDR2 FQNEAQ. This CDR3 spans 15 amino acids. The CDR3 spells CASSTGTGVMHEQYF. The CDR3 nucleotides are TGTGCCAGCAGCACCGGGACAGGGGTAATGCACGAGCAGTACTTC.

The J gene is TRBJ2-5, the V gene TRBV28; TRBD1 might be the D (5 bases). V was pared by 6 bases and J by 1 base, with 12 bases between. Germline CDR1 MDHEN, CDR2 SYDVKM. The CDR3 totals 14 residues. CDR3 sequence: CASSPSTVQETQYF. The DNA of the CDR3 is TGTGCCAGCAGCCCGTCGACAGTCCAAGAGACCCAGTACTTC.

The chain carries TRBV7-7 and TRBJ2-1; no reliable D call. Germline lookup yields CDR1 SSHAT and CDR2 FNYEAQ (reference sequence). The V and J ends lost 1 base and 4 bases respectively, with 11 bases between them. The CDR3 extends over 15 amino acids. DNA for the CDR3: TGTGCCAGCAGCTTAGACGAAGGGTTTTACAATGAGCAGTTCTTC. This translates into CASSLDEGFYNEQFF.

This chain uses TRBV11-2 with TRBJ2-5; 12 positions agree with TRBD2. This CDR3 has 13 amino acids. With V trimmed by 6 bases and J by 5 bases, 1 base remained unmatched. Germline-derived CDR1 and CDR2 are SGHAT and FQNNGV. The CDR3 here is CASSGTSGETQYF. CDR3 in DNA: TGTGCCAGCAGTGGGACTAGCGGGGAGACCCAGTACTTC.

The V call is TRBV7-3, the J call TRBJ1-1; D is undetermined. CDR1 and CDR2 from the germline V gene are SGHTA and FQGTGA. The V gene lost 1 base and the J gene lost 0 bases, with 15 bases spanning the gap. CDR3 length: 17 amino acids. The CDR3 spells CASSLKGPSALNTEAFF. The CDR3 DNA reads as TGTGCCAGCAGCTTAAAGGGCCCCAGCGCCCTGAACACTGAAGCTTTCTTT.

The chain carries TRBV5-1 and TRBJ2-7; a weak D match, TRBD1 (6 bases). Germline CDR1 is SGHRS and CDR2 is YFSETQ. V lost 0 bases, J lost 0 bases, and 16 bases lay in between. This CDR3 spans 17 amino acids. This chain's CDR3 is CASSLGLRTESSYEQYF. CDR3 DNA sequence: TGCGCCAGCAGCTTGGGTTTGAGGACAGAAAGCTCCTACGAGCAGTACTTC.

This clone was recorded once. This chain links TRBV7-3 with TRBJ2-1; a weak D match, TRBD2 (5 bases). From germline, CDR1 is SGHTA and CDR2 FQGTGA. This CDR3 is 15 amino acids long. The V and J ends lost 0 bases and 2 bases respectively, with 8 bases between them. The CDR3 DNA sequence: TGTGCCAGCAGCTTAACGCGGGCAACCTACAATGAGCAGTTCTTC. Encoded protein: CASSLTRATYNEQFF.

This clone was counted a few times. This chain links TRBV18 with TRBJ2-4, with D possibly being TRBD2 (5 bases). V shed 1 base and J shed 1 base, with 11 bases lying between them. CDR3 length: 16 amino acids. CDR1 and CDR2 (germline): KGHSH, LQKENI. The CDR3 region is CASSPQLVVAKNIQYF. CDR3 bases: TGTGCCAGCTCACCACAACTAGTGGTGGCCAAAAACATTCAGTACTTC.

This clone was recorded once. The chain has TRBV9 and TRBJ1-1; possible D gene TRBD1, 6 bases. The germline V and J ends were trimmed by 4 bases and 11 bases, with 15 bases remaining between them. CDR1 SGDLS and CDR2 YYNGEE come from the germline V gene. This CDR3 contains 12 residues. The CDR3 protein is CASSPRGERAFF. In DNA form, the CDR3 reads TGTGCCAGCAGCCCAAGGGGGGAGAGGGCTTTCTTT.

As DNA, the CDR3 is TGTGCCAGCAGCTTGACTTGGCTAGCGGGAGGCGGTGAGACCCAGTACTTC. This encodes CASSLTWLAGGGETQYF. V gene TRBV7-2 combines with J gene TRBJ2-5; 11 bases map to TRBD2. Trimming took 3 bases from V and 5 from J; bases not matched to a gene: 11. This CDR3 comprises 17 residues. Germline V gene data show CDR1 as SGHTA and CDR2 as FQGNSA.

The gene calls are TRBV29-1 and TRBJ2-3; D is perhaps TRBD2 (5 bases). Germline CDR1 reads SQVTM; CDR2 reads ANQGSEA. There are 15 residues in the CDR3. Trimming took 4 bases from V and 5 from J, leaving 19 bases between them. CDR3: CSVGVASGLLDTQYF. In nucleotides, the CDR3 is TGCAGCGTTGGGGTGGCCTCCGGACTGCTAGATACGCAGTATTTT.

The chain has TRBV7-8 and TRBJ2-1; D may be TRBD1 or TRBD2 (5 bases each). The CDR3 is made up of 13 amino acids. Trimming removed 5 bases from V and 9 bases from J, with 14 bases in between. Germline V CDR1 and CDR2: SGHVS, FQNEAQ. The CDR3: CASSPQAGGEQFF. The CDR3 DNA follows: TGTGCCAGCAGCCCCCAAGCTGGGGGTGAGCAGTTCTTC.

This chain connects TRBV10-1 to TRBJ1-6; a weak D match, TRBD1 (5 bases). The CDR3 loop spans 15 amino acids. CDR1 and CDR2 (germline): WNHNN, SYGVQD (reference sequence). The CDR3 region is CASCPIGGRNSPLHF. Written as DNA, the CDR3 is TGCGCATCCTGCCCCATCGGGGGGAGGAATTCACCCCTCCACTTT.

The CDR3 loop is CASSRGRVNTEAFF. The CDR3, as DNA: TGTGCCAGCAGTCGCGGACGGGTGAACACTGAAGCTTTCTTT. The V call is TRBV27, the J call TRBJ1-1; D not certain. CDR3 length: 14 residues. The V end lost 5 bases, the J end lost 0 bases, and 10 bases lay between the germline ends. Germline V gene lookup returns CDR1 MNHEY and CDR2 SMNVEV (reference sequence).

V is TRBV29-1 and J is TRBJ2-3; D uncertain. The germline V and J ends were trimmed by 0 bases and 0 bases, with 13 bases remaining between them. Germline-derived CDR1 and CDR2 are SQVTM and ANQGSEA. The CDR3 has 16 residues. In nucleotides, the CDR3 is TGCAGCGTTGAAGATCTTCGCCTAACTAGCACAGATACGCAGTATTTT. Its translation is CSVEDLRLTSTDTQYF.

This clone appeared a single time. The rearrangement links TRBV13 to TRBJ1-5; 10 bases are a match to TRBD1. The CDR3 loop spans 17 amino acids. The trim removed 4 bases at V and 5 bases at J, leaving 11 bases unmatched. The V gene's germline CDR1 is PRHDT and CDR2 FYEKMQ (reference sequence). CDR3 sequence reads: CASSSRSRQGAHQPQHF. CDR3 nucleotide sequence: TGTGCCAGCAGCTCGAGATCTAGACAGGGGGCCCATCAGCCCCAGCATTTT.

This clone has a single count. V usage is TRBV4-1 and J usage is TRBJ2-3; 8 positions agree with TRBD1. The germline gives CDR1 MGHRA, CDR2 YSYEKL. V was pared by 2 bases and J by 0 bases, with 7 bases of the junction left unmatched. The CDR3 totals 17 residues. This CDR3 reads CASSQRGQGSSTDTQYF. For the CDR3, the DNA is TGCGCCAGCAGCCAACGAGGACAGGGATCGAGCACAGATACGCAGTATTTT.

In regard to this clone: Mismatch with germline at one junction end may stem from a read error. This chain connects TRBV7-9 to TRBJ2-1, with D perhaps TRBD2 (5 bases). This CDR3 is built from 15 residues. CDR1 is SEHNR and CDR2 is FQNEAQ in the germline V gene (reference sequence). The CDR3 reads CASSWTHAAYNEQFF. The CDR3 DNA reads as TGTGCCAGTAGCTGGACTCACGCGGCGTACAATGAGCAGTTCTTC.

V and J are TRBV19 and TRBJ1-5, with TRBD1 matching 7 bases. Germline V gene sequence: CDR1 LNHDA, CDR2 SQIVND (reference sequence). Trimming removed 5 bases from V and 0 bases from J; junction bases left unmatched: 7. The CDR3 totals 16 residues. CDR3 sequence reads: CASSVQGFLSNQPQHF. The CDR3 region has the DNA TGTGCCAGTAGTGTACAGGGGTTTCTTAGCAATCAGCCCCAGCATTTT.

The chain has TRBV4-1 and TRBJ2-2; no firm D call. Germline V gene sequence: CDR1 MGHRA, CDR2 YSYEKL. The V gene lost 8 bases and the J gene lost 5 bases, with 12 bases spanning the gap. CDR3 size: 13 residues. The CDR3 nucleotides are TGCGCCAGCGGTTCTAGAGGTACCGGGGAGCTGTTTTTT. It yields the protein CASGSRGTGELFF.

This chain joins TRBV6-5 and TRBJ2-1, with D unresolved. CDR3 length: 13 amino acids. Per germline, CDR1 MNHEY and CDR2 SVGAGI. The V gene lost 2 bases and the J gene lost 3 bases, with 5 bases spanning the gap. This chain's CDR3 is CASSYANYNEQFF. CDR3 bases: TGTGCCAGCAGTTACGCTAACTACAATGAGCAGTTCTTC.

The V call is TRBV7-9, the J call TRBJ1-2; 9 bases line up with TRBD1. Germline V lookup: CDR1 SEHNR, CDR2 FQNEAQ (reference sequence). This CDR3 spans 16 amino acids. J gave up 4 bases and V 2 bases, and 8 bases lay outside the gene matches. CDR3 loop: CASSLNTGGAGYGYTF. The CDR3, as DNA: TGTGCCAGCAGCTTAAATACAGGGGGCGCTGGCTATGGCTACACCTTC. Full variable domain (remainder filled in from reference TRBV7-9 and TRBJ1-2): DTGVSQNPRHKITKRGQNVTFRCDPISEHNRLYWYRQTLGQGPEFLTYFQNEAQLEKSRLLSDRFSAERPKGSFSTLEIQRTEQGDSAMYLCASSLNTGGAGYGYTFGSGTRLTVV.

The rearrangement joins TRBV5-1 to TRBJ2-7; 12 nucleotides agree with TRBD2. Losses at the gene ends were 0 bases for V and 0 bases for J; bases not matched to a gene: 4. The CDR3 spans 17 residues. Germline CDR1 is SGHRS and CDR2 is YFSETQ. The CDR3 protein is CASSLGLAGEFSYEQYF. The CDR3, as DNA: TGCGCCAGCAGCTTGGGACTAGCGGGAGAATTCTCCTACGAGCAGTACTTC.

The chain couples TRBV18 to TRBJ1-4; D possibly corresponds to TRBD1 (6 bases). V was shortened by 4 bases and J by 4 bases, with 16 bases between the two germline ends. Per the germline V gene, CDR1 is KGHSH and CDR2 is LQKENI. The CDR3 has 16 residues. The DNA for the CDR3 is TGTGCCAGCTCACAGCTCGAACAGGGCTATAATGAAAAACTGTTTTTT. Protein: CASSQLEQGYNEKLFF.

Comments on this clone: The sample holds other DNA sequences that translate to the same CDR3. This rearrangement joins TRBV11-2 to TRBJ2-7; no firm D call. V lost 1 base and J lost 0, with 7 bases in between. CDR3 length equals 14 residues. Germline lookup yields CDR1 SGHAT and CDR2 FQNNGV. The CDR3 DNA reads as TGTGCCAGCAGCTTAGGGTGGGGCTCCTACGAGCAGTACTTC. It codes for CASSLGWGSYEQYF.

The chain is built from TRBV6-6 and TRBJ2-3, with D possibly called TRBD1 or TRBD2 (5 bases each). CDR1 and CDR2 from the germline V gene are MNHNY and SVGAGI (reference sequence). This CDR3 is built from 16 residues. Trimming pared 4 bases from V and 6 bases from J, leaving 20 bases between. CDR3 sequence reads: CASSSPPAAGADTQYF. Here the CDR3 DNA reads TGTGCCAGCAGTTCGCCGCCGGCCGCCGGGGCTGATACGCAGTATTTT.

The V call is TRBV7-9, the J call TRBJ2-1; 7 nucleotides agree with TRBD2. This CDR3 has 16 residues. CDR1 is SEHNR and CDR2 is FQNEAQ in the germline V gene (reference sequence). V was pared by 4 bases and J by 3 bases, with 9 bases of the junction left unmatched. CDR3 sequence (DNA): TGTGCCAGCAGCTCGGGGCGGGAGTCCTTCTACAATGAGCAGTTCTTC. It translates to CASSSGRESFYNEQFF.